The next 17 T cell receptor beta chains were all read from a single sample in a study of CD8 T cells in ankylosing spondylitis. Regarding the study as a whole: It appeared that ankylosing spondylitis blood was characterized by a TCR beta motif of several highly homologous variants.

TCRdb itself ran the 5' RACE reads through MiXCR, one entry per CDR3 protein. The table lists about 480,000 distinct CDR3 sequences, roughly a sixth of them singletons, with 0.95% to 1.1% in the top ten. No antigen is known for these receptors. Sample: blood, either unsorted or a sorted T cell fraction (not recorded which). The source is a male donor with ankylosing spondylitis.

V gene TRBV3-1 combines with J gene TRBJ2-7; 10 nucleotides agree with TRBD2. The CDR3 covers 15 residues. Germline loops: CDR1 LGHDT, CDR2 YNNKEL (reference sequence). Germline trimming cut 4 bases from V and 3 bases from J; bases unmatched to any gene: 6. In DNA form, the CDR3 reads TGTGCCAGCAGCCCCGGACTAGCGGAATACTACGAGCAGTACTTC. Encoded protein: CASSPGLAEYYEQYF.

Ten or more counts support this clonotype. V is TRBV12-3 or TRBV12-4 and J is TRBJ2-7; D is perhaps TRBD1 (6 bases). There are 14 residues in the CDR3. With 6 bases removed from V and 5 bases from J, the gap between germline ends came to 17 bases. The CDR3 reads CASSLDSVRDEQYF. The DNA of the CDR3 is TGTGCCAGCAGCTTGGACAGCGTCCGGGACGAGCAGTACTTC.

A few counts support this clonotype. V is TRBV5-4 and J is TRBJ2-3; maybe TRBD1 (6 bases). This CDR3 comprises 15 residues. Per the germline V gene, CDR1 is SGHNT and CDR2 is YYREEE (reference sequence). V shed 4 bases and J shed 3 bases, with 15 bases lying between them. The CDR3 loop reads CASSRAGARTDTQYF. The DNA of the CDR3 is TGTGCCAGCAGCAGGGCAGGGGCCAGGACAGATACGCAGTATTTT. The full variable domain, its missing parts supplied by reference TRBV5-4 and TRBJ2-3, is ETGVTQSPTHLIKTRGQQVTLRCSSQSGHNTVSWYQQALGQGPQFIFQYYREEENGRGNFPPRFSGLQFPNYSSELNVNALELDDSALYLCASSRAGARTDTQYFGPGTRLTVL.

V is TRBV20-1 and J is TRBJ2-1, with 7 bases aligning to TRBD2. The CDR3 is 16 residues long. V was clipped by 6 bases and J by 10 bases; unmatched bases: 21. Germline CDR1 is DFQATT and CDR2 is SNEGSKA (reference sequence). CDR3 in amino acids: CSAGGTIRGPSREQFF. In DNA form, the CDR3 reads TGCAGTGCCGGGGGGACTATCCGCGGTCCAAGTCGGGAGCAGTTCTTC.

The chain links TRBV18 to TRBJ2-3, with 7 bases that match TRBD2. Germline trimming cut 5 bases from V and 4 bases from J; bases unmatched to any gene: 12. The CDR3 loop spans 16 amino acids. Per germline, CDR1 KGHSH and CDR2 LQKENI. CDR3 sequence: CASSRSLAEVSDTQYF. The CDR3 DNA reads as TGTGCCAGCTCAAGATCTCTAGCGGAAGTTTCAGATACGCAGTATTTT. The entire variable domain, with the rest obtained from reference TRBV18 and TRBJ2-3, is as follows: NAGVMQNPRHLVRRRGQEARLRCSPMKGHSHVYWYRQLPEEGLKFMVYLQKENIIDESGMPKERFSAEFPKEGPSILRIQQVVRGDSAAYFCASSRSLAEVSDTQYFGPGTRLTVL.

There are a few counts of this clonotype. The chain combines TRBV6-2 or TRBV6-3 with TRBJ2-6; D unresolved. The CDR3 extends over 13 amino acids. Germline V lookup: CDR1 MNHEY, CDR2 SVGEGT. V lost 7 bases to trimming and J lost 13 bases, with 17 bases between them. The CDR3 DNA reads as TGTGCCAGCACCTCTCCGGGCTACGAGGTCCTGACTTTC. Its translation is CASTSPGYEVLTF.

This clonotype appeared a few times. This CDR3 reads CASSEHPGGAETQYF. DNA for the CDR3: TGTGCCAGCAGTGAACATCCGGGGGGGGCGGAGACCCAGTACTTC. The V call is TRBV6-1, the J call TRBJ2-5; 8 nucleotides match TRBD2. V shed 2 bases and J 5 bases; nucleotides not matched to a gene: 7. CDR3 size: 15 residues. CDR1 and CDR2 from the germline V gene are MNHNS and SASEGT.

This clonotype appeared a few times. The J gene is TRBJ2-7, the V gene TRBV20-1; weak D call: TRBD1 (5 bases). Germline CDR1 is DFQATT and CDR2 is SNEGSKA (reference sequence). This CDR3 region has 13 residues. V was trimmed by 3 bases and J by 1 base, leaving 10 bases between them. This CDR3 is CSARVWTSYEQYF. Here the CDR3 DNA reads TGCAGTGCTAGGGTTTGGACATCCTACGAGCAGTACTTC.

This clonotype was found a few times. V usage is TRBV5-1 and J usage is TRBJ2-7; D unclear. Germline V gene sequence: CDR1 SGHRS, CDR2 YFSETQ. The V gene lost 0 bases and the J gene lost 2 bases, with 15 bases spanning the gap. This CDR3 has 16 residues. The DNA of the CDR3 is TGCGCCAGCAGCTTGGTAGCCGCCAGTAAAACCTACGAGCAGTACTTC. As protein: CASSLVAASKTYEQYF.

The chain couples TRBV29-1 to TRBJ1-4, with D unclear. The ends were cut back, 4 bases at V and 6 bases at J, with 9 bases in the middle. Germline CDR1 is SQVTM and CDR2 is ANQGSEA. The CDR3 is 12 residues long. The CDR3 is CSVVSADEKLFF. CDR3 coding DNA: TGCAGCGTTGTATCGGCAGATGAAAAACTGTTTTTT.

This clonotype was counted a few times. The chain combines TRBV5-1 with TRBJ2-1; the D gene is possibly TRBD2 (6 bases). CDR3 length equals 15 residues. V lost 2 bases, J lost 2 bases, and 11 bases lay in between. CDR1 is SGHRS and CDR2 is YFSETQ in the germline V gene. Written as DNA, the CDR3 is TGCGCCAGCAGCTTCGCGCGGGAACCCTACAATGAGCAGTTCTTC. Residues: CASSFAREPYNEQFF. Supplemented by reference TRBV5-1 and TRBJ2-1, the full variable domain reads KAGVTQTPRYLIKTRGQQVTLSCSPISGHRSVSWYQQTPGQGLQFLFEYFSETQRNKGNFPGRFSGRQFSNSRSEMNVSTLELGDSALYLCASSFAREPYNEQFFGPGTRLTVL.

Many counts were recorded for this clonotype. The V gene is TRBV6-2 or TRBV6-3, the J gene TRBJ2-7; D possibly corresponds to TRBD1 (6 bases). Germline V gene data show CDR1 as MNHEY and CDR2 as SVGEGT. The length of the CDR3 is 11 residues. With 6 bases removed from V and 6 bases from J, the gap between germline ends came to 9 bases. The CDR3 sequence: CASRDSREQYF. CDR3 coding DNA: TGTGCCAGCAGGGACAGTCGCGAGCAGTACTTC.

At least ten counts were recorded for this clonotype. The rearrangement links TRBV7-9 to TRBJ1-1; D might be TRBD1 (6 bases). Trimming removed 3 bases at V and 3 bases at J, with 11 bases between. Per the germline V gene, CDR1 is SEHNR and CDR2 is FQNEAQ (reference sequence). The CDR3 runs 14 residues. CDR3 DNA: TGTGCCAGCAGCTTTGGGAAGGGGGACACTGAAGCTTTCTTT. It specifies CASSFGKGDTEAFF.

This clonotype was recorded at least ten times. The CDR3 region has the DNA TGTGCCTCCGAGTCGGGACGGGGTAGAGTCGGCACTGAAGCTTTCTTT. Its translation is CASESGRGRVGTEAFF. The chain carries TRBV12-3 or TRBV12-4 and TRBJ1-1, with TRBD1 as a possible D gene (5 bases). The CDR3 totals 16 residues. V shed 11 bases and J shed 4 bases, with 26 bases lying between them.

The gene calls are TRBV7-9 and TRBJ2-1; 8 bases are shared with TRBD2. V was clipped by 3 bases and J by 7 bases; unmatched bases: 5. Per germline, CDR1 SEHNR and CDR2 FQNEAQ (reference sequence). The CDR3 has 14 amino acids. CDR3: CASSFLAGNNEQFF. CDR3 sequence (DNA): TGTGCCAGCAGCTTTTTAGCGGGGAATAATGAGCAGTTCTTC.

This clonotype was observed at least ten times. V gene TRBV20-1 combines with J gene TRBJ1-4; D gene unclear. The CDR3 spans 13 residues. Looked up from germline, CDR1 is DFQATT and CDR2 is SNEGSKA (reference sequence). Trimming stripped 6 bases from V and 3 bases from J, with 11 bases between. The CDR3 here is CSAKPASNEKLFF. The CDR3 bases are TGCAGTGCCAAGCCGGCGTCTAATGAAAAACTGTTTTTT.

This clonotype appeared a few times. The V gene is TRBV5-1, the J gene TRBJ1-5; maybe TRBD1 (6 bases). CDR1 is SGHRS and CDR2 is YFSETQ in the germline V gene. The CDR3 is 13 amino acids. The V end lost 4 bases, the J end lost 4 bases, and 9 bases lay between the germline ends. The CDR3 DNA reads TGCGCCAGCAGCCGGGACACTAATCAGCCCCAGCATTTT. It translates to CASSRDTNQPQHF.